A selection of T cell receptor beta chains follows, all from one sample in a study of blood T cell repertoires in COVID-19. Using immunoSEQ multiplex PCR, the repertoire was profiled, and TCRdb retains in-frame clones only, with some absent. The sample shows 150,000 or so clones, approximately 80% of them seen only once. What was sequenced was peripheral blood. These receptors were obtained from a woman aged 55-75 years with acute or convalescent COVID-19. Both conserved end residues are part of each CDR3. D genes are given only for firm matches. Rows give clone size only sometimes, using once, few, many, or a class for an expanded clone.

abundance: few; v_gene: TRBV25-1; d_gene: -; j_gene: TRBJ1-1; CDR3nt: TGTGCCAGCAGGCCGGGACACCCGCGAACTGAAGCTTTCTTT; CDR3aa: CASRPGHPRTEAFF
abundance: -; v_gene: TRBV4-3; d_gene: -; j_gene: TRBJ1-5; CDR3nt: TGCGCCAGCAGCCAAACTCGCGATCAGCCCCAGCATTTT; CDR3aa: CASSQTRDQPQHF
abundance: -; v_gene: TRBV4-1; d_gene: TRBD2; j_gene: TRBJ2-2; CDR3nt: TGCGCCAGCACCCAAGGCGGGGGGGGCTGGAGCACCGGGGAGCTGTTTTTT; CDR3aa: CASTQGGGGWSTGELFF
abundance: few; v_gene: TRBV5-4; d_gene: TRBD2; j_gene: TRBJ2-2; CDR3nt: TGTGCCAGCAGCTTGGGGGAGGGTTTTGTCGGGACCGGGGAGCTGTTTTTT; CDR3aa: CASSLGEGFVGTGELFF
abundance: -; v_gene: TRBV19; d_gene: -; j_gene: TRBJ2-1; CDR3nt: TGTGCCAGTAGTCCCTACAGGGTAGGATCCTACAATGAGCAGTTCTTC; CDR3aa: CASSPYRVGSYNEQFF
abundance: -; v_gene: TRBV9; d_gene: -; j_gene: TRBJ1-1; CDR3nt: TGTGCCAGCAGCGTGGAGGCAGTTGGGACTGAAGCTTTCTTT; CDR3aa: CASSVEAVGTEAFF
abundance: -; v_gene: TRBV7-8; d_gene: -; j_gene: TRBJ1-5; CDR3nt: TGTGCCAGCAGCCGAGGGAGTCTAGGCAATCAGCCCCAGCATTTT; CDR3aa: CASSRGSLGNQPQHF
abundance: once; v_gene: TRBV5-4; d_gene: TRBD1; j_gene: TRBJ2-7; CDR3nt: TGTGCCAGCAGCATCGGACAGGGCCCCCAATACGAGCAGTACTTC; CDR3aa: CASSIGQGPQYEQYF
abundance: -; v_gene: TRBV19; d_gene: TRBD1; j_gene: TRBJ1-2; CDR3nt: TGTGCCAGTAGGACAGGGGTGGGCTATGGCTACACCTTC; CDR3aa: CASRTGVGYGYTF
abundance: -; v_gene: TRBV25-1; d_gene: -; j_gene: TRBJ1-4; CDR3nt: TGTGCCAGCAGTGACCCAGGGGCAACTAATGAAAAACTGTTTTTT; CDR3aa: CASSDPGATNEKLFF
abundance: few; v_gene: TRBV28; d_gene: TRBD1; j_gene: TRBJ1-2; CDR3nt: TGTGCCAGCAGTTTAGGGGACAGGGATCCCTATGGCTACACCTTC; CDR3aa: CASSLGDRDPYGYTF
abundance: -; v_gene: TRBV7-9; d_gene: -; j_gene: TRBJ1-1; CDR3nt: TGTGCCAGCAGCTTAAGCGACACTGAAGCTTTCTTT; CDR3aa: CASSLSDTEAFF
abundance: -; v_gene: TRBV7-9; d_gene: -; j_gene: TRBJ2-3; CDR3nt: TGTGCCAGGACGGCGCTGCCCCACACAGATACGCAGTATTTT; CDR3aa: CARTALPHTDTQYF
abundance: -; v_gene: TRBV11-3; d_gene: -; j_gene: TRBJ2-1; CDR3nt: TGTGCCAGCAGCCTCCGTGGCCCCCCCTCCTACAATGAGCAGTTCTTC; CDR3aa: CASSLRGPPSYNEQFF
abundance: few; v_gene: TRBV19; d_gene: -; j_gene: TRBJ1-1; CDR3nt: TGTGCCAGTAGCCAAAACACTGAAGCTTTCTTT; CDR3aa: CASSQNTEAFF
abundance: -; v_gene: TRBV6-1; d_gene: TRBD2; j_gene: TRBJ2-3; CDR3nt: TGTGCCAGCAGTGGGGGCAGCGGGGGGGCGAAAGATACGCAGTATTTT; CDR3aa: CASSGGSGGAKDTQYF